What follows are 9 T cell receptor beta chains derived from one specimen sequenced in a study of cytomegalovirus exposure and HLA in healthy donors. Primers included in the PCR were 60 Vbeta and 13 Jbeta primers. Sequencing used immunoSEQ multiplex PCR; TCRdb keeps in-frame clones, though not all of them. Seen in this sample are 55,000 to 70,000 clones; the ten most common clones hold 2.4%. Sequencing input: PBMCs. The receptors come from a female donor in good health and CMV-seropositive.

The chain recombines TRBV5-4 with TRBJ1-1; D is undetermined. V was shortened by 9 bases and J by 0 bases, with 9 bases between the two germline ends. The CDR3 covers 12 residues. CDR1 SGHNT and CDR2 YYREEE come from the germline V gene (reference sequence). The CDR3 sequence: CATADLNTEAFF. CDR3 bases: TGTGCCACCGCGGATCTGAACACTGAAGCTTTCTTT.

This sequence joins TRBV7-8 and TRBJ1-3, with D unclear. Per the germline V gene, CDR1 is SGHVS and CDR2 is FQNEAQ. The CDR3 consists of 17 residues. V was shortened by 2 bases and J by 0 bases, with 14 bases between the two germline ends. The CDR3 sequence: CASSLSWATSSGNTIYF. CDR3 in DNA: TGTGCCAGCAGCTTATCGTGGGCCACGAGCTCTGGAAACACCATATATTTT.

The chain carries TRBV4-3 and TRBJ2-3, with TRBD2 matching 10 bases. CDR1 is LGHNA, CDR2 YSLEER, per germline. The CDR3 length is 17 residues. V lost 3 bases to trimming and J lost 3 bases; unmatched junction nucleotides: 9. The CDR3 DNA reads TGCGCCAGCAGCCATTCCTCTAGCGGGGGAGGAACAGATACGCAGTATTTT. Translation: CASSHSSSGGGTDTQYF.

The chain recombines TRBV4-3 with TRBJ2-1; 8 bases are shared with TRBD2. CDR3 length: 16 residues. Germline CDR1 is LGHNA and CDR2 is YSLEER. J gave up 5 bases and V 6 bases, and 12 bases lay outside the gene matches. The CDR3 spells CASRLSGIGADNEQFF. The DNA of the CDR3 is TGCGCCAGCAGACTTAGCGGGATAGGCGCCGACAATGAGCAGTTCTTC.

The rearrangement uses TRBV25-1 and TRBJ1-1; tentative D call: TRBD1 (5 bases). Trimming pared 8 bases from V and 5 bases from J, leaving 15 bases between. Germline V CDR1 and CDR2: MGHDK, SYGVNS. CDR3 length: 13 amino acids. CDR3 sequence reads: CASAEGGGTEAFF. DNA of the CDR3: TGTGCCAGCGCGGAGGGTGGGGGGACTGAAGCTTTCTTT.

The genes are TRBV28 and TRBJ2-5; possible D gene TRBD2, 6 bases. The germline gives CDR1 MDHEN, CDR2 SYDVKM. The CDR3 totals 14 residues. V was trimmed by 6 bases and J by 6 bases, leaving 17 bases between them. The CDR3 loop reads CASRLTGVGQTQYF. The CDR3 DNA sequence: TGTGCCAGCAGATTAACGGGGGTAGGACAGACCCAGTACTTC.

The CDR3 DNA sequence: TGTGCCTGGACGGGGACAGGGGATGCGAGAGGCTACACCTTC. It is translated as CAWTGTGDARGYTF. The V gene is TRBV30, the J gene TRBJ1-2; the match to TRBD1 covers 10 bases. In germline, CDR1 is GTSNPN, CDR2 SVGIG (reference sequence). The CDR3 is 14 amino acids. V lost 4 bases, J lost 8 bases, and 10 bases stayed unmatched. The complete variable domain, with remaining parts taken from reference TRBV30 and TRBJ1-2, reads SQTIHQWPATLVQPVGSPLSLECTVEGTSNPNLYWYRQAAGRGLQLLFYSVGIGQISSEVPQNLSASRPQDRQFILSSKKLLLSDSGFYLCAWTGTGDARGYTFGSGTRLTVV.

This chain uses TRBV4-2 with TRBJ2-3; TRBD2 matches at 8 bases. Germline CDR1 reads LGHNA; CDR2 reads YNFKEQ. Losses at the gene ends were 8 bases for V and 4 bases for J; bases not matched to a gene: 11. This CDR3 is 15 amino acids long. The chain's CDR3 is CASSGGEGHADTQYF. The CDR3 coding sequence is TGTGCCAGCTCCGGGGGGGAGGGGCATGCAGATACGCAGTATTTT.

The rearrangement links TRBV27 to TRBJ1-2; weak D call: TRBD1 (5 bases). The CDR3 spans 12 residues. V gave up 5 bases and J gave up 8 bases, with 12 bases separating them. From germline, CDR1 is MNHEY and CDR2 SMNVEV (reference sequence). CDR3: CASSIQGSGYTF. The DNA of the CDR3 is TGTGCCAGCAGTATTCAGGGTTCCGGCTACACCTTC.